This passage covers 9 T cell receptor beta chains from one sample sequenced in a study of T cells in women clearing cervical HPV infection. Clones were read by immunoSEQ multiplex PCR, and TCRdb kept only the in-frame ones, dropping some. The sample table includes more than 25,000 clones. Sequenced input: blood buffy coat. Receptor source: a woman aged 18 to 69 with a cervical HPV16 infection that either progressed to CIN3+ or cleared (not recorded which).

In regard to this clone: From the germline J gene comes the end of the CDR3, since the read stops 3 residues before it. The V and J genes are TRBV4-1 and TRBJ1-1, with 9 bases fitting TRBD1. The CDR3 sequence is 16 residues long. The junction had 10 bases not matched to a gene; V was cut back by 5 bases and J by 3 bases. Per the germline V gene, CDR1 is MGHRA and CDR2 is YSYEKL. The sequenced part of the CDR3 DNA is TGCGCCAGCAGCGTTCGACAGGGGGTCGGGGACACTGAA. It is translated as CASSVRQGVGDTE. The CDR3 reads in full as CASSVRQGVGDTEAFF.

Comment on this clone: The CDR3 is cut off 3 residues early in the read; its end comes from the germline J gene. The rearrangement uses TRBV19 and TRBJ2-3, with TRBD2 matching over 11 bases. The CDR3 is 16 residues long. Germline trimming cut 3 bases from V and 0 bases from J; bases unmatched to any gene: 2. Germline V gene data show CDR1 as LNHDA and CDR2 as SQIVND (reference sequence). Incomplete CDR3 DNA: TGTGCCAGTAGTATCCTAGCGGGGGGCAGCACAGATACG. Residues: CASSILAGGSTDT. The whole CDR3 reads CASSILAGGSTDTQYF. The variable domain in full, with the rest retrieved from reference TRBV19 and TRBJ2-3, is DGGITQSPKYLFRKEGQNVTLSCEQNLNHDAMYWYRQDPGQGLRLIYYSQIVNDFQKGDIAEGYSVSREKKESFPLTVTSAQKNPTAFYLCASSILAGGSTDTQYFGPGTRLTVL.

CDR3 DNA (partial): TGCGCCAGCAGATTAGCGGGAGAAGCGGGTAATGAG. Protein sequence: CASRLAGEAGNE. The entire CDR3 reads CASRLAGEAGNEQFF. The chain combines TRBV10-2 with TRBJ2-1; 9 positions match TRBD2. The read falls 3 residues short of the CDR3 end, and the missing part is taken from the germline J gene. The V gene end was trimmed by 6 bases and the J gene end by 7 bases; junction bases not matched to a gene: 10. The CDR3 loop spans 15 amino acids. Germline-derived CDR1 and CDR2 are WSHSY and SAAADI.

Turning to this clone: From the germline J gene comes the end of the CDR3, since the read stops 3 residues before it. V and J are TRBV20-1 and TRBJ2-7; TRBD2 matches at 10 bases. There are 14 residues in the CDR3. V trimming: 5 bases; J trimming: 5 bases; junction bases outside the gene matches: 9. Germline V CDR1 and CDR2: DFQATT, SNEGSKA (reference sequence). This CDR3 reads CSAPGAGGWNEQYF. Incomplete CDR3 DNA: TGCAGTGCTCCCGGAGCGGGAGGGTGGAACGAG.

Turning to this clone: Read coverage stops 3 residues before the CDR3 terminus; the germline J gene supplies the remainder. The chain joins TRBV29-1 to TRBJ2-1, with 7 bases that match TRBD1. This CDR3 has 13 amino acids. The V gene end was trimmed by 5 bases and the J gene end by 5 bases; junction bases not matched to a gene: 6. The germline gives CDR1 SQVTM, CDR2 ANQGSEA. CDR3 in amino acids: CSVPTTGDNEQFF. CDR3 DNA, as far as it was read: TGCAGCGTTCCGACAACAGGGGACAATGAG.

Of note for this clone: The CDR3 end falls 3 residues outside the read, so it is completed with the germline J gene. The chain is built from TRBV20-1 and TRBJ2-4; no reliable D call. V was pared by 2 bases and J by 0 bases, with 2 bases between. Germline values: CDR1 DFQATT, CDR2 SNEGSKA (reference sequence). This CDR3 comprises 12 residues. CDR3 DNA, as far as it was read: TGCAGTGCTAGACTAGCCAAAAACATT. This sequence encodes CSARLAKNI. The CDR3 in its entirety is CSARLAKNIQYF.

As concerns this clone: The read terminates 3 residues before the CDR3 end, so the remaining end is supplied by the germline J gene. The V and J genes are TRBV12-3 or TRBV12-4 and TRBJ2-3, with 9 bases fitting TRBD1. The CDR3 is 15 residues long. The V segment lost 6 bases and the J segment 4 bases; nucleotides outside the gene matches: 8. CDR3 sequence: CASSSQDRGPDTQYF. The CDR3 DNA, read in part, is TGTGCCAGCAGCAGCCAGGACAGGGGCCCAGATACG.

Comment on this clone: The CDR3 is cut off 3 residues early in the read; its end comes from the germline J gene. The V call is TRBV19, the J call TRBJ2-7; TRBD1 is a possible D gene (6 bases). CDR1 LNHDA and CDR2 SQIVND come from the germline V gene (reference sequence). V shed 4 bases and J shed 2 bases, with 21 bases lying between them. The CDR3 totals 17 residues. CDR3 protein: CASSKPSGDKYPYEQYF. The sequenced part of the CDR3 DNA is TGTGCCAGTAGTAAACCCTCCGGGGACAAGTACCCCTACGAG.

CDR3 in amino acids: CASSLGQGQNYEQYF. The sequenced CDR3 bases are TGTGCCAGCAGCTTAGGACAGGGGCAAAATTACGAG. V and J are TRBV7-9 and TRBJ2-7; TRBD1 aligns across 8 bases. Sequencing ends 3 residues short of the CDR3 end; the germline J gene provides the rest. The CDR3 loop spans 15 amino acids. CDR1 and CDR2 (germline): SEHNR, FQNEAQ (reference sequence). V trimming: 1 base; J trimming: 4 bases; junction bases outside the gene matches: 6. The full variable domain, rest sourced from reference TRBV7-9 and TRBJ2-7, is DTGVSQNPRHKITKRGQNVTFRCDPISEHNRLYWYRQTLGQGPEFLTYFQNEAQLEKSRLLSDRFSAERPKGSFSTLEIQRTEQGDSAMYLCASSLGQGQNYEQYFGPGTRLTVT.